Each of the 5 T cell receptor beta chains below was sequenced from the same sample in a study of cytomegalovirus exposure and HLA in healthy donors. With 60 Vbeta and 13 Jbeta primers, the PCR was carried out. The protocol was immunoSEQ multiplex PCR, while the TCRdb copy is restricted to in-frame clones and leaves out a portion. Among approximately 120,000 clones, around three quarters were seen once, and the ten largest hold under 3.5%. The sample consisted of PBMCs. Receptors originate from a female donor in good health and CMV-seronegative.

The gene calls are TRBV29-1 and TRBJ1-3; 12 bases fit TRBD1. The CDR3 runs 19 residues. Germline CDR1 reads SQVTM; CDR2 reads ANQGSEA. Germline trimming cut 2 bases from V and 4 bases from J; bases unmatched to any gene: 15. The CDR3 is CSVETWRDRGPDIGNTIYF. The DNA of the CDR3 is TGCAGCGTTGAAACTTGGCGGGACAGGGGGCCCGACATCGGAAACACCATATATTTT.

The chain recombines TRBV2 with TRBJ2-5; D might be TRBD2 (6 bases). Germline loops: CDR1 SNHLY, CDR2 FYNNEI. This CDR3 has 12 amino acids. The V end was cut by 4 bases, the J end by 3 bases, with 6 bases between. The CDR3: CASSGEEETQYF. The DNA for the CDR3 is TGTGCCAGCAGTGGGGAGGAAGAGACCCAGTACTTC.

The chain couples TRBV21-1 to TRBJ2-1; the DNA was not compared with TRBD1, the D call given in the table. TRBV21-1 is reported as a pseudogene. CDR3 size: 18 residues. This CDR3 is CASSNRRVGGSSYNEQFF. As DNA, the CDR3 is TGTGCCAGCAGCAACCGGAGAGTTGGGGGCAGCTCCTACAATGAGCAGTTCTTC.

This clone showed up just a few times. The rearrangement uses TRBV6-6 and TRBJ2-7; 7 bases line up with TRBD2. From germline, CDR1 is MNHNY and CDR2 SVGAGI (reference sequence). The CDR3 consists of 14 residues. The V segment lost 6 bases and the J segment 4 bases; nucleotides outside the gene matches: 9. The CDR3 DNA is TGTGCCAGCAGCCCCGGGACTACTGCGTACGAGCAGTACTTC. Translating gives CASSPGTTAYEQYF.

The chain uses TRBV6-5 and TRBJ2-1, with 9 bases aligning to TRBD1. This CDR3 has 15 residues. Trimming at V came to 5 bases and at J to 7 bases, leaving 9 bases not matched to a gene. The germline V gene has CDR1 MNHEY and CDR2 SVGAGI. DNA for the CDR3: TGTGCCAGCAGTCCAGGACAGGGGTGGATAAATGAGCAGTTCTTC. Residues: CASSPGQGWINEQFF.